This is a list of T cell receptor beta chains from one sample in a study of shared clonotypes between healthy human individuals. The data were produced by immunoSEQ multiplex PCR, yet TCRdb's version contains in-frame clones alone and is incomplete. The table records approximately 2,200,000 clones, 93% of them present only once. Sample: naive CD8+ T cells from PBMCs. Receptors were obtained from a man between 18 and 35 years old in good health. Some clones in this sample may be carry-over from other donors' samples. The CDR3 runs from the conserved cysteine through the conserved F or W. Each record gives: D gene, V gene, CDR3 protein. A D gene is named only where the DNA matches it firmly.

d_call: TRBD2; v_call: TRBV4-2; cdr3_aa: CASGNPGLEIHEQFF
d_call: -; v_call: TRBV27; cdr3_aa: CASSYGWNQPQHF
d_call: -; v_call: TRBV5-1; cdr3_aa: CASSLDFLLNTGELFF
d_call: -; v_call: TRBV11-2; cdr3_aa: CASSLWVQEGDTQYF
d_call: TRBD2; v_call: TRBV4-3; cdr3_aa: CASSHLGGLAEADTQYF
d_call: -; v_call: TRBV4-1; cdr3_aa: CASSLMARGKSYEQYF
d_call: -; v_call: TRBV5-4; cdr3_aa: CASSFSTLTGAEQYF
d_call: TRBD2; v_call: TRBV4-2; cdr3_aa: CASSQGWLAAYEQYF
d_call: -; v_call: TRBV28; cdr3_aa: CASSLLRENTEAFF
d_call: -; v_call: TRBV10-3; cdr3_aa: CAHRGGNEQFF
d_call: TRBD2; v_call: TRBV14; cdr3_aa: CASSQVPTSGSSYEQYF
d_call: TRBD1; v_call: TRBV27; cdr3_aa: CASSYRTGGGYEQYF
d_call: -; v_call: TRBV6-6; cdr3_aa: CASSYSAGRANYGYTF
d_call: -; v_call: TRBV7-9; cdr3_aa: CASSSDHGYTF
d_call: -; v_call: TRBV4-2; cdr3_aa: CASSQEATGESYEQYF
d_call: -; v_call: TRBV7-9; cdr3_aa: CASSLLGPYNEQFF
d_call: TRBD1; v_call: TRBV10-3; cdr3_aa: CAIRGTGFNTGELFF
d_call: -; v_call: TRBV28; cdr3_aa: CASSLSSGNTIYF
d_call: -; v_call: TRBV29-1; cdr3_aa: CSVGGGSVYEQYF
d_call: TRBD2; v_call: TRBV6-5; cdr3_aa: CATLSSGSIYEQFF
d_call: TRBD1; v_call: TRBV5-6; cdr3_aa: CATQGTENTGELFF
d_call: TRBD2; v_call: TRBV7-9; cdr3_aa: CASSTGLAGELFF
d_call: -; v_call: TRBV6-1; cdr3_aa: CASSEGQGWEQYF
d_call: -; v_call: TRBV19; cdr3_aa: CASSTRDGRGETQYF
d_call: TRBD1; v_call: TRBV28; cdr3_aa: CASKQGMEEQYF
d_call: TRBD1; v_call: TRBV5-1; cdr3_aa: CASSLDVRGVLPEAFF
d_call: TRBD1; v_call: TRBV10-2; cdr3_aa: CASSGSTGGTEAFF
d_call: -; v_call: TRBV12-5; cdr3_aa: CASGLANTGAFF
d_call: -; v_call: TRBV27; cdr3_aa: CASGPSGALYGYTF
d_call: TRBD2; v_call: TRBV6-1; cdr3_aa: CASSRTSGSLETQYF
d_call: TRBD1; v_call: TRBV25-1; cdr3_aa: CASSVRPGQAREEGYTF
d_call: TRBD1; v_call: TRBV6-1; cdr3_aa: CASIRDSSYEQYF
d_call: -; v_call: TRBV19; cdr3_aa: CASSIGIGDTEAFF
d_call: TRBD2; v_call: TRBV4-3; cdr3_aa: CASSQDPRAREGRLTGELFF
d_call: -; v_call: TRBV4-1; cdr3_aa: CASSQEGAGTLVYSNQPQHF
d_call: -; v_call: TRBV11-1; cdr3_aa: CASSLGASSYEQYF
d_call: TRBD1; v_call: TRBV5-4; cdr3_aa: CASSFTDRGPIYNEQFF
d_call: -; v_call: TRBV4-2; cdr3_aa: CASSQDLGPMNTEAFF
d_call: TRBD1; v_call: TRBV9; cdr3_aa: CASSAGQGWNEQYF
d_call: -; v_call: TRBV13; cdr3_aa: CASSLLGLGDTEAFF
d_call: -; v_call: TRBV6-1; cdr3_aa: CASRGETNEKLFF
d_call: -; v_call: TRBV4-1; cdr3_aa: CASSRRVVAPADTQYF
d_call: -; v_call: TRBV4-1; cdr3_aa: CASSQVGRRETQYF
d_call: -; v_call: TRBV28; cdr3_aa: CASSFTGSVTEAFF
d_call: -; v_call: TRBV14; cdr3_aa: CASSQRFLRGQETQYF